This TCR beta chain was sequenced for a study of T cells in Graves' hyperthyroidism and ophthalmopathy. Whole-study results and caveats: Clonotypes that were expanded in thyroid above 0.001 mostly appeared in blood too.

The CDR3 is 14 residues long. Trimming stripped 4 bases from V and 6 bases from J, with 16 bases between. CDR1 and CDR2 (germline): SGHRS, YFSETQ. Fresh 10 ml peripheral blood yielded PBMCs. Amplification targeted TCR beta CDR3 regions from RNA transcripts. When the TCR CDR3 underwent first-round RT-PCR, the HTBI primer set was used. TCRdb re-called the multiplex PCR reads through MiXCR, storing one row per CDR3 protein. The sample consists of 650,000 to 850,000 distinct CDR3 sequences, around 20% of them appearing once. In the case of this clonotype: Its specificity is unknown.

The specimen was blood. This TCR was recovered from a woman in her 50s with Graves' hyperthyroidism that later progressed to Graves' ophthalmopathy. V is TRBV5-1 and J is TRBJ1-2, with D perhaps TRBD1 (5 bases). CDR3 sequence reads: CASSVDRPRDGYTF. The CDR3 bases are TGCGCCAGCAGCGTTGACCGCCCCAGGGATGGCTACACCTTC.